Here is one TCR beta chain with its context. Its antigen is still unknown. Nothing much larger sits one base from this clone, and base qualities are not available. One collaborating source in Seattle enrolled patients during active infection and followed them longitudinally through the course of disease. The collaborating institutions used their own protocols to collect whole blood in K2EDTA tubes. For TCRbeta analysis, collaborators shipped samples as frozen whole blood, isolated PBMCs, or DNA extracted from either of those sample types. The immunoSEQ Assay, a bias-controlled multiplex PCR, was used to amplify TCRbeta CDR3 regions from genomic DNA. The authors' analysis ran thus. Within the assay, amplification of reference gene primers was used to estimate how many nucleated cells each sample contained. To quantify the absolute abundance of each unique TCRbeta CDR3 rearrangement, sequence reads were collapsed and filtered. For each sample, productive Simpson clonality was calculated as the square root of Simpson's diversity index over productive rearrangements. TCRdb took over this immuneACCESS table, retaining in-frame rearrangements with V and J assigned. Such tables are incomplete; in checked studies, under half of the missing clones stem from an unresolved V gene, and the remainder is unexplained. V, J and clone size are taken as reported in that table, and D and trimming were inferred from the DNA itself. Present in this sample are under 75,000 clones, approximately 81% of which were seen just once. In total, the top ten clones hold 15% to 20% of the sample.

V is clipped by 1 base and J by 1 base, and the sequence between their germline boundaries is 8 bases long. According to the germline V gene (reference sequence), CDR1 reads MNHEY and CDR2 reads SMNVEV. From the cysteine through the phenylalanine, the CDR3 covers 14 amino acids. Left in the record is the CDR3 DNA by itself, 42 bases read in frame from the first base. The data were obtained in a study of blood T cell repertoires in COVID-19 (dated by TCRdb to 2018 to 2020). Context from the whole study: Collaborator samples came from the United States, Italy and Spain and covered acute and convalescent phases of COVID-19. The prospective study material was composed of cDNA or gDNA derived from T cells, B-cell-depleted T cells, or PBMCs. Subjects who had been exposed to COVID-19, were actively infected with it, or had recovered from it provided the deeply sampled blood TCRbeta repertoires that made up the dataset. The repertoires were released in a freely available public database meant as a resource for research on the immune response to SARS-CoV-2. Samples came from the ongoing ImmuneRACE study (first 160 participants) plus 1,254 subjects from 6 global collaborators. A de-identified subject ID, COVID-19 status, age in years and sex were almost always included in the sample metadata. HLA class I and class II types, where available, came from metadata supplied by the sample provider rather than from assay-based typing.

Points the paper makes about the study in general: How much clinical and demographic metadata was included differed by source and by participant, and the metadata was provided uncurated.

This TCR came from a man in his sixties with COVID-19, enrolled during active disease. Here the chain combines TRBV27 and TRBJ2-7; there is no confident call for the D gene. Sequencing input: peripheral blood. The CDR3 here reads CASSLFPGSYEQYF. The DNA reads as follows: TGTGCCAGCAGTTTATTTCCAGGTTCCTACGAGCAGTACTTC.